Following are 26 T cell receptor beta chains from one sample sequenced in a study of naive and memory T cell subsets. General study results and limits: A few larger clonotypes appeared in naive repertoires, especially CD8, possibly memory cells re-expressing CD45RA.

The beta constant-region primer was an equimolar mix of two oligonucleotides covering TRBC1 and TRBC2. Nested alpha and beta constant-region primers with the SP2 primer drove four PCR rounds on ligated cDNA. MiXCR, run by TCRdb on the UMI-ligation and nested PCR reads, gives a single entry per CDR3 protein. Of about 160,000 distinct CDR3 sequences listed, approximately 22% were seen once; the top ten hold 0.11%. No antigen has been assigned to these receptors. Sequencing was carried out using naive CD4+ T cells from blood. The receptor set was obtained from a human donor in good health.

The chain joins TRBV28 to TRBJ2-1, with 10 bases identical to TRBD2. This CDR3 contains 14 residues. The germline gives CDR1 MDHEN, CDR2 SYDVKM. Trimming took 5 bases from V and 9 from J; bases not matched to a gene: 7. CDR3 region: CASSNSGRWSEQFF. CDR3 bases: TGTGCCAGCAGTAATAGCGGGAGGTGGAGTGAGCAGTTCTTC.

This clonotype was counted between two and nine times. The chain joins TRBV29-1 to TRBJ2-2; D is uncertain. This CDR3 region has 12 residues. From germline, CDR1 is SQVTM and CDR2 ANQGSEA. Trimming stripped 6 bases from V and 1 base from J, with 6 bases between. CDR3 loop: CSVTLNTGELFF. As DNA, the CDR3 is TGCAGCGTGACCCTGAACACCGGGGAGCTGTTTTTT.

This chain joins TRBV7-2 and TRBJ1-2, with 9 bases fitting TRBD1. This CDR3 spans 15 amino acids. V was clipped by 1 base and J by 9 bases; unmatched bases: 9. CDR1 is SGHTA and CDR2 is FQGNSA in the germline V gene. CDR3 nucleotides: TGTGCCAGCAGCTTAGAATGGCACGGGACAGGGCGCTACACCTTC. Its translation is CASSLEWHGTGRYTF.

The chain links TRBV12-3 or TRBV12-4 to TRBJ2-3, with D perhaps TRBD2 (5 bases). The CDR3 contains 16 residues. V was pared by 4 bases and J by 2 bases, with 16 bases between. This chain's CDR3 is CASSSGSGSFTDTQYF. The DNA of the CDR3 is TGTGCCAGCAGTTCGGGATCAGGTAGCTTCACAGATACGCAGTATTTT.

This clonotype was counted only a few times. This chain connects TRBV6-2 or TRBV6-3 to TRBJ2-5, with 12 bases lining up with TRBD2. Germline loops: CDR1 MNHEY, CDR2 SVGEGT. This CDR3 region has 18 residues. The V and J ends lost 6 bases and 1 base, in that order; junction bases with no gene match: 12. The CDR3 DNA is TGTGCCAGCAGCCTTGGGGGACTAGCGGGCCCAACCCAAGAGACCCAGTACTTC. Translating gives CASSLGGLAGPTQETQYF.

This clonotype was counted between two and nine times. The chain joins TRBV12-5 to TRBJ1-1; D unclear. Germline-derived CDR1 and CDR2 are LGHNT and FRNRAP. The germline V and J ends were trimmed by 6 bases and 2 bases, with 4 bases remaining between them. CDR3 size: 11 residues. The CDR3, as DNA: TGTGCTAGTGGCCTAAACACTGAAGCTTTCTTT. It specifies CASGLNTEAFF.

The chain is built from TRBV29-1 and TRBJ2-1, with D tentatively TRBD1 (6 bases). Germline lookup yields CDR1 SQVTM and CDR2 ANQGSEA. The CDR3 totals 15 residues. Trimming left V 1 base short and J 5 bases short, with 15 bases between. The CDR3 spells CSVEAYWDTDNEQFF. The CDR3 DNA reads TGCAGCGTTGAAGCCTACTGGGACACCGACAATGAGCAGTTCTTC.

The chain recombines TRBV7-9 with TRBJ2-2; TRBD1 matches 7 bases. Germline loops: CDR1 SEHNR, CDR2 FQNEAQ (reference sequence). The CDR3 runs 15 residues. The ends lost 5 bases at V and 5 bases at J; junction bases unmatched: 8. CDR3: CASSPRQGATGELFF. CDR3 nucleotides: TGTGCCAGCAGCCCCCGACAGGGTGCGACCGGGGAGCTGTTTTTT.

The CDR3 region has the DNA TGTGCCAGCAGCCAGCAATCGGGAGTCCTCTCCGAGCAGTACTTC. Translated: CASSQQSGVLSEQYF. The genes are TRBV4-2 and TRBJ2-7; tentative D call: TRBD2 (6 bases). Germline CDR1 LGHNA, CDR2 YNFKEQ. V lost 3 bases and J 6 bases, leaving 18 bases between the germline ends. This CDR3 is 15 amino acids long.

The V gene is TRBV19, the J gene TRBJ2-3, with a tentative D call TRBD2 (5 bases). Trimming stripped 3 bases from V and 5 bases from J, with 18 bases between. The CDR3 covers 16 residues. Germline V gene lookup returns CDR1 LNHDA and CDR2 SQIVND (reference sequence). The CDR3, as DNA: TGTGCCAGTAGTATGGAGATGGGCCTAGCTCTAGATACGCAGTATTTT. Translating it yields CASSMEMGLALDTQYF.

The chain employs TRBV5-1 and TRBJ1-2, with a tentative D call TRBD1 (5 bases). CDR1 is SGHRS, CDR2 YFSETQ, per germline. V was pared by 4 bases and J by 3 bases, with 13 bases between. The CDR3 is 14 residues long. CDR3 sequence reads: CASSVGDEYYGYTF. CDR3 DNA sequence: TGCGCCAGCAGCGTAGGGGACGAGTACTATGGCTACACCTTC. The variable domain in full, completed from reference TRBV5-1 and TRBJ1-2, reads KAGVTQTPRYLIKTRGQQVTLSCSPISGHRSVSWYQQTPGQGLQFLFEYFSETQRNKGNFPGRFSGRQFSNSRSEMNVSTLELGDSALYLCASSVGDEYYGYTFGSGTRLTVV.

This clonotype was detected a few times. The chain is built from TRBV7-2 and TRBJ2-3; D remains unclear. Trimming removed 1 base from V and 1 base from J, with 9 bases in between. The CDR3 is made up of 15 amino acids. CDR1 is SGHTA, CDR2 FQGNSA, per germline. The CDR3, as DNA: TGTGCCAGCAGCTTAGAACTCGCCGGCACAGATACGCAGTATTTT. Protein sequence: CASSLELAGTDTQYF.

This rearrangement joins TRBV7-9 to TRBJ2-7, with 7 nucleotides matching TRBD1. V lost 1 base to trimming and J lost 3 bases; unmatched junction nucleotides: 6. Per the germline V gene, CDR1 is SEHNR and CDR2 is FQNEAQ (reference sequence). The CDR3 runs 15 residues. Here the CDR3 reads CASSLDGTALYEQYF. The CDR3 nucleotides are TGTGCCAGCAGCTTAGACGGGACAGCTCTCTACGAGCAGTACTTC.

This clonotype was found a few times. The CDR3 coding sequence is TGTGCCAGCAGTTACTTAGGAGCGGGTACGCAGTATTTT. Translating gives CASSYLGAGTQYF. The chain couples TRBV6-6 to TRBJ2-3; D is perhaps TRBD2 (6 bases). CDR1 and CDR2 from the germline V gene are MNHNY and SVGAGI (reference sequence). CDR3 length equals 13 residues. The ends were cut back, 1 base at V and 8 bases at J, with 10 bases in the middle.

In its sample, this clonotype was seen a few times. V usage is TRBV7-2 and J usage is TRBJ1-1; no firm D call. CDR1 and CDR2 from the germline V gene are SGHTA and FQGNSA. The CDR3 consists of 14 residues. Trimming left V 5 bases short and J 4 bases short, with 14 bases between. CDR3 protein: CASSRGPVSTEAFF. CDR3 in DNA: TGTGCCAGCAGCCGCGGCCCGGTGAGCACTGAAGCTTTCTTT.

The CDR3 region has the DNA TGTGCCAGCAGCGGAAGTCAGGCACGGAATGAGCAGTTCTTC. It yields the protein CASSGSQARNEQFF. The chain links TRBV5-5 to TRBJ2-1; no clear D gene. CDR1 and CDR2 from the germline V gene are SGHKS and YYEKEE (reference sequence). This CDR3 is 14 amino acids long. The V and J ends lost 4 bases and 7 bases respectively, with 15 bases between them.

This clonotype was seen a handful of times. This chain joins TRBV19 and TRBJ1-5, with D tentatively TRBD1 (6 bases). Germline V gene lookup returns CDR1 LNHDA and CDR2 SQIVND (reference sequence). V gave up 1 base and J gave up 3 bases, with 19 bases separating them. The CDR3 has 18 amino acids. CDR3 coding DNA: TGTGCCAGTAGTATAGTTGGAGCCGGGACAAATTACAATCAGCCCCAGCATTTT. Encoded protein: CASSIVGAGTNYNQPQHF.

This clonotype appeared a few times. V and J are TRBV28 and TRBJ2-1; TRBD1 aligns across 9 bases. Per the germline V gene, CDR1 is MDHEN and CDR2 is SYDVKM. The trim removed 3 bases at V and 8 bases at J, leaving 8 bases unmatched. CDR3 length: 15 residues. The CDR3 nucleotides are TGTGCCAGCAGTTTTGGTGGGACAGGGTTGGATGAGCAGTTCTTC. Translation: CASSFGGTGLDEQFF.

A note on this clonotype: A much larger clonotype is one base distant, so this may be a read error. The CDR3 carries no conserved terminal phenylalanine or tryptophan, so it likely arises from a read error. This chain joins TRBV12-3 or TRBV12-4 and TRBJ2-1, with D perhaps matching TRBD2 (6 bases). V shed 2 bases and J shed 5 bases, with 10 bases lying between them. CDR3 length: 14 amino acids. The CDR3 loop reads CASSLRESNNEQFL. The CDR3 coding sequence is TGTGCCAGCAGTTTACGGGAGTCCAACAATGAGCAGTTCTTA.

The rearrangement joins TRBV20-1 to TRBJ2-5; TRBD1 is a possible D gene (5 bases). Between the trimmed V and J ends, which lost 3 bases and 5 bases, there was a span of 10 bases. CDR1 and CDR2 (germline): DFQATT, SNEGSKA (reference sequence). The CDR3 covers 12 residues. CDR3: CSARTVRETQYF. The DNA for the CDR3 is TGCAGTGCTAGGACAGTTCGGGAGACCCAGTACTTC.

The V and J genes are TRBV10-2 and TRBJ1-2, with 7 nucleotides matching TRBD1. Per the germline V gene, CDR1 is WSHSY and CDR2 is SAAADI. The CDR3 has 13 amino acids. V lost 6 bases and J lost 3; bases outside the gene matches: 4. CDR3 DNA sequence: TGCGCCAGCAGCAGCCAGGGGGACTATGGCTACACCTTC. Translating it yields CASSSQGDYGYTF.

This clonotype has a handful of counts. The chain recombines TRBV6-6 with TRBJ2-1, with 7 bases identical to TRBD2. There are 16 residues in the CDR3. The J segment lost 3 bases and the V segment lost 2 bases, leaving 7 bases of the junction unmatched. The germline gives CDR1 MNHNY, CDR2 SVGAGI (reference sequence). The CDR3 spells CASSYRGGSGYNEQFF. The CDR3 nucleotides are TGTGCCAGCAGTTACCGGGGAGGGTCAGGCTACAATGAGCAGTTCTTC.

The chain combines TRBV5-6 with TRBJ2-3, with D perhaps matching TRBD2 (6 bases). The germline CDR1 and CDR2 sequences are SGHDT and YYEEEE. V was clipped by 3 bases and J by 3 bases, with 11 bases between them. This CDR3 is 14 amino acids long. The CDR3, as DNA: TGTGCCAGCAGCTCCGCTAGCGCTACAGATACGCAGTATTTT. Translation: CASSSASATDTQYF.

V usage is TRBV4-1 and J usage is TRBJ1-2, with unresolved D. Trimming removed 0 bases from V and 5 bases from J, with 13 bases in between. Per the germline V gene, CDR1 is MGHRA and CDR2 is YSYEKL. The CDR3 runs to 15 residues. For the CDR3, the DNA is TGCGCCAGCAGCCAAGATCCGAGCACGGGGTATGGCTACACCTTC. Its protein is CASSQDPSTGYGYTF.

The rearrangement uses TRBV12-3 or TRBV12-4 and TRBJ2-7; D unclear. The CDR3 loop spans 14 amino acids. Trimming pared 1 base from V and 1 base from J, leaving 8 bases between. The CDR3 region has the DNA TGTGCCAGCAGTTTAGGACCCCCTTCCTACGAGCAGTACTTC. Amino acid sequence: CASSLGPPSYEQYF.

The genes are TRBV6-6 and TRBJ2-7, with D perhaps matching TRBD1 (6 bases). The V and J ends lost 0 bases and 0 bases respectively, with 9 bases between them. The CDR3 runs 15 residues. CDR1 is MNHNY, CDR2 SVGAGI, per germline (reference sequence). CDR3 in DNA: TGTGCCAGCAGTTACTCCGGGACATTCTCCTACGAGCAGTACTTC. It yields the protein CASSYSGTFSYEQYF.